In its sample, the clone carrying this T cell receptor (beta chain) was seen a few times. Germline V lookup: CDR1 MNHEY, CDR2 SVGEGT. This CDR3 has 12 residues. Trimming removed 3 bases at V and 6 bases at J, with 8 bases between. TCRdb reprocessed the reads via MiXCR and lists one record per CDR3 protein. The profile shows under 800,000 distinct CDR3 sequences, 20% to 25% of them singletons. These data are taken from a study of T cell repertoires in cytomegalovirus infection. Looking at the study overall: Based on public TCR beta signatures, there were indications of CMV infection and of a matching HLA type.

This receptor was obtained from a human donor in good health (CMV status not recorded). Some clones in this sample may be carry-over from other donors' samples. The chain joins TRBV6-2 or TRBV6-3 to TRBJ1-1, with no clear D. The sequencing sample was made of CD8+ T cells from PBMCs. CDR3 DNA: TGTGCCAGCAGTTATGGACGGCCTGAAGCTTTCTTT. This sequence encodes CASSYGRPEAFF.